The source of this TCR beta chain is a study of blood T cell repertoires in COVID-19. Study-level background: COVID-19 samples collected from the United States, Italy and Spain covered acute and convalescent phases. From T cells, B-cell-depleted T cells, or PBMCs came the material, which was cDNA or gDNA.

The CDR3 is made up of 12 amino acids. V shed 3 bases and J shed 4 bases, with 5 bases lying between them. Original analysis: Reference gene primers were amplified, and this amplification served to estimate nucleated cell counts. Clones were read by immunoSEQ multiplex PCR, and TCRdb kept only the in-frame ones, dropping some. Clone size and the V and J calls come from that table; the DNA yielded D and trimming. The top ten clones hold about 2.2% of a sample with some 97,000 clones, roughly 92% of them seen once. The sequence derives from a man aged 45-65 years with active COVID-19. Sequencing was done on a sample of peripheral blood. V and J are TRBV12-3 or TRBV12-4 and TRBJ2-3; D is perhaps TRBD2 (5 bases). CDR3 nucleotides: TGTGCCAGCAGTTTGGAGGCAGATACGCAGTATTTT. Translated: CASSLEADTQYF.